These T cell receptor beta chains were read from a single sample in a study of cytomegalovirus exposure and HLA in healthy donors. Measured with immunoSEQ multiplex PCR; TCRdb has only the in-frame clones, and not every one. Of 95,000 to 100,000 clones in the sample, around 73% were seen once. The sequenced sample was PBMCs. The receptors were gathered from a man aged 35 to 55 in good health and CMV-seronegative. The CDR3 runs from the conserved cysteine through the conserved F or W. D genes are given only for firm matches. Some rows have no size entry. The others give once, few or many, or a class for an expanded clone.

V,J,length,D,size,CDR3,DNA
TRBV28,TRBJ2-5,13,-,few,CASTRGSGETQYF,TGTGCCAGCACCCGGGGGAGCGGGGAGACCCAGTACTTC
TRBV7-6,TRBJ2-1,15,-,-,CASSLGQLPYNEQFF,TGTGCCAGCAGCTTAGGACAGCTCCCATACAATGAGCAGTTCTTC
TRBV18,TRBJ1-2,15,-,-,CASSPATDPNYGYTF,TGTGCCAGCTCACCCGCTACAGACCCTAACTATGGCTACACCTTC
TRBV2,TRBJ2-7,13,-,once,CASREAPSYEQYF,TGTGCCAGCAGGGAGGCACCTAGCTACGAGCAGTACTTC
TRBV7-7,TRBJ2-5,17,TRBD2,-,CASSLGPTSGSQETQYF,TGTGCCAGCAGCTTAGGGCCGACTAGCGGGAGCCAAGAGACCCAGTACTTC
TRBV11-2,TRBJ1-5,15,-,-,CASSLDGAGHQPQHF,TGTGCCAGCAGCTTAGATGGGGCCGGTCATCAGCCCCAGCATTTT
TRBV5-6,TRBJ2-5,15,TRBD2,once,CASSLEMRGQETQYF,TGTGCCAGCAGCTTGGAGATGCGGGGGCAAGAGACCCAGTACTTC
TRBV5-6,TRBJ2-7,16,TRBD2,-,CASNLVLGGNSYEQYF,TGTGCCAGCAACTTGGTGTTGGGGGGGAACTCCTACGAGCAGTACTTC
TRBV9,TRBJ2-3,15,TRBD2,-,CASSVASGGSHTQYF,TGTGCCAGCAGCGTAGCTAGCGGGGGATCTCATACGCAGTATTTT
TRBV30,TRBJ2-7,15,TRBD2,few,CAWIPSGRIIYEQYF,TGTGCCTGGATCCCTAGCGGGAGGATCATCTACGAGCAGTACTTC
TRBV25-1,TRBJ2-1,15,-,-,CASSVVGGSYNEQFF,TGTGCCAGCAGTGTAGTAGGGGGCTCCTACAATGAGCAGTTCTTC
TRBV19,TRBJ2-7,12,TRBD1,-,CASQGDSYEQYF,TGTGCCAGCCAGGGGGACTCCTACGAGCAGTACTTC
TRBV6-1,TRBJ1-6,14,-,-,CASSENRVYSPLHF,TGTGCCAGCAGTGAGAACAGGGTATATTCACCCCTCCACTTT
TRBV5-1,TRBJ2-5,13,-,-,CASSKDRKETQYF,TGCGCCAGCAGCAAGGACAGAAAAGAGACCCAGTACTTC
TRBV30,TRBJ1-2,17,TRBD1,-,CAWKGGGQGGRVGGYTF,TGTGCCTGGAAGGGGGGCGGACAGGGGGGGAGGGTGGGAGGCTACACCTTC
TRBV30,TRBJ2-7,12,-,-,CAWSPDSYEQYF,TGTGCCTGGAGCCCGGACAGCTACGAGCAGTACTTC
TRBV28,TRBJ2-7,13,-,-,CASSGGTQHEQYF,TGTGCCAGCAGTGGGGGGACCCAGCACGAGCAGTACTTC
TRBV7-2,TRBJ2-3,17,TRBD1,-,CASSSGQGFRGTDTQYF,TGTGCCAGCAGCTCGGGACAGGGTTTTCGGGGCACAGATACGCAGTATTTT
TRBV18,TRBJ1-2,17,-,-,CASSPGQVQRANYGYTF,TGTGCCAGCTCACCAGGGCAGGTGCAACGAGCTAACTATGGCTACACCTTC
TRBV11-2,TRBJ1-1,17,TRBD1,-,CASSPSGAGGAYTEAFF,TGTGCCAGCAGCCCGAGTGGGGCAGGGGGCGCGTACACTGAAGCTTTCTTT